Listed below are T cell receptor beta chains from one sample, sequenced in a study of blood T cell repertoires in COVID-19. Method: immunoSEQ multiplex PCR; TCRdb's copy keeps in-frame clones and lacks some. The sample lists around 320,000 clones, under 90% occurring once. The sample consisted of PBMCs or T cells enriched from blood (not recorded which). These receptors originate from a woman in her fifties or sixties who had been exposed to COVID-19. Both conserved end residues are part of each CDR3. D genes are given only for firm matches. Clone size is given for some rows only: seen once, a few or many times, or a class if the clone is expanded.

J,size,D,V,DNA,CDR3
TRBJ2-7,once,NA,TRBV3-1/TRBV3-2,TGTGCCAGCAGCCCAAGTCAGGGTCTCTACGAGCAGTACTTC,CASSPSQGLYEQYF
TRBJ1-4,NA,NA,TRBV14,TGTGCCAGCAAGCGGAAACCGGGTGATGAAAAACTGTTTTTT,CASKRKPGDEKLFF
TRBJ2-3,NA,TRBD2,TRBV4-2,TGTGCCAGCAGCCAAGATCTGGCTAGCGGGGGGGCCGCAGATACGCAGTATTTT,CASSQDLASGGAADTQYF
TRBJ2-7,NA,NA,TRBV21-1,TGTGCCAGCAGCAAACTTTTCCGGGCGCGGGGGGTTCCGCTCTACGAGCAGTACTTC,CASSKLFRARGVPLYEQYF
TRBJ2-3,NA,NA,TRBV4-1,TGCGCCAGCAGCCAAGTAGCCCTAGTTACGCAGTATTTT,CASSQVALVTQYF
TRBJ2-7,NA,TRBD1,TRBV6-2/TRBV6-3,TGTGCCAGCAGCCCGGGACAGGGGAACTACGAGCAGTACTTC,CASSPGQGNYEQYF
TRBJ1-3,NA,NA,TRBV18,TGTGCCAGCTCACCACCGGGGGGAAAAGCGGCTGGAAACACCATATATTTT,CASSPPGGKAAGNTIYF
TRBJ1-5,NA,NA,TRBV28,TGTGCCAGCAGTTTGCTTTGGAGTAGCAATCAGCCCCAGCATTTT,CASSLLWSSNQPQHF
TRBJ2-1,NA,TRBD2,TRBV9,TGTGCCAGCAGCCCCGGGGGGGCCGGCTACAATGAGCAGTTCTTC,CASSPGGAGYNEQFF
TRBJ1-2,NA,NA,TRBV7-2,TGTGCCAGCAGCTTAGTAGTAGTCTATGGCTACACCTTC,CASSLVVVYGYTF
TRBJ1-2,NA,TRBD1,TRBV6-5,TGTGCCAGCACCCGTTACAGGGGGGGCAATGGCTACACCTTC,CASTRYRGGNGYTF
TRBJ1-5,NA,TRBD1,TRBV7-9,TGTGCCAGCAGCCTCAGTCCGTTGACAGGGCTTCATCAGCCCCAGCATTTT,CASSLSPLTGLHQPQHF
TRBJ2-5,NA,TRBD2,TRBV4-1,TGCGCCAGCAGCCAACGTACGGGACTAGCGGGGGGTACCCAGTACTTC,CASSQRTGLAGGTQYF
TRBJ1-5,NA,TRBD1,TRBV18,TGTGCCAGCTCGCCGGGACAGGGCAATCAGCCCCAGCATTTT,CASSPGQGNQPQHF
TRBJ1-4,NA,TRBD1,TRBV5-1,TGCGCCAGCAGCGCCTCTGCCAACAGGGGTAATGAAAAACTGTTTTTT,CASSASANRGNEKLFF
TRBJ1-3,NA,TRBD1,TRBV15,TGTGCCACCAGCAGAGCATGGGGACAGGGAAGCTCTGGAAACACCATATATTTT,CATSRAWGQGSSGNTIYF
TRBJ1-1,few,NA,TRBV4-1,TGCGCCAGCAGCTACGAACAGGGAACCCAAGCTTTCTTT,CASSYEQGTQAFF
TRBJ1-5,NA,TRBD1,TRBV24-1,TGTGCCACCAGCTTAGGGACAGGACGGAATCAGCCCCAGCATTTT,CATSLGTGRNQPQHF
TRBJ1-5,NA,NA,TRBV4-2,TGTGCCAGCAGCCAAGCCCAGGCCGTCAGCAATCAGCCCCAGCATTTT,CASSQAQAVSNQPQHF
TRBJ2-7,NA,NA,TRBV30,TGTGCCTGGATGGGAGAGTACGAGCAGTACTTC,CAWMGEYEQYF
TRBJ2-1,NA,NA,TRBV3-1/TRBV3-2,TGTGCCAGCAGCCAAGATTATGCGGACATACGGTTCAATGAGCAGTTCTTC,CASSQDYADIRFNEQFF
TRBJ2-3,NA,NA,TRBV7-2,TGTGCCAGCAGCTTAGCCGCGTCGAGCGCCGTACATACGCAGTATTTT,CASSLAASSAVHTQYF
TRBJ2-5,NA,TRBD2,TRBV7-7,TGTGCTAGCAGCATGGGACTAGCGGGGGGGGAGACCCAGTACTTC,CASSMGLAGGETQYF
TRBJ2-7,NA,TRBD1,TRBV11-2,TGTGCCAGCAGCTTACCGGGGGTACAGGGGGCTTGGGGCTACGAGCAGTACTTC,CASSLPGVQGAWGYEQYF
TRBJ1-2,NA,NA,TRBV28,TGTGCCAGCAGTTTCCGGGACACGAGGATCTATGGCTACACCTTC,CASSFRDTRIYGYTF
TRBJ2-7,NA,NA,TRBV3-1/TRBV3-2,TGTGCCAGCAGCCAAGACCCGGGGGTCGAGGGCGAGCAGTACTTC,CASSQDPGVEGEQYF
TRBJ2-1,NA,TRBD2,TRBV4-2,TGTGCCAGCAGCCAGTGGGGGGGAAGCTCCTACAATGAGCAGTTCTTC,CASSQWGGSSYNEQFF
TRBJ1-2,NA,NA,TRBV10-1,TGCGCCAGCAGTGAGGAACAGAGTAACTATGGCTACACCTTC,CASSEEQSNYGYTF
TRBJ1-1,NA,NA,TRBV15,TGTGCCACCAGCAGGGCGGTGAACACTGAAGCTTTCTTT,CATSRAVNTEAFF
TRBJ1-2,once,NA,TRBV5-1,TGCGCCAGCAGTCAGGGGTCTACCAACCGAGCCTATGGCTACACCTTC,CASSQGSTNRAYGYTF
TRBJ2-3,NA,NA,TRBV5-4,TGTGCCAGCAGCGGCAAGGAGAGCCCTAGCACAGATACGCAGTATTTT,CASSGKESPSTDTQYF
TRBJ2-1,NA,NA,TRBV7-6,TGTGCCAGCAGCCTCAGGGTGGGGTCCTACAATGAGCAGTTCTTC,CASSLRVGSYNEQFF
TRBJ1-3,NA,TRBD1,TRBV5-4,TGTGCCAGCAGCTACGGGACAGATGGAAACACCATATATTTT,CASSYGTDGNTIYF
TRBJ2-1,NA,TRBD1,TRBV27,TGTGCCAGCAGTTTATCTATCTTGGACAGGGACGACTACAATGAGCAGTTCTTC,CASSLSILDRDDYNEQFF
TRBJ2-1,NA,TRBD2,TRBV7-2,TGTGCCAGCAGCTCCGGGACTAGCGGCAATGAGCAGTTCTTC,CASSSGTSGNEQFF
TRBJ2-7,few,NA,TRBV7-9,TGTGCCAGCAGCTACCCACCAGGCGCCGAGCAGTACTTC,CASSYPPGAEQYF
TRBJ2-7,once,TRBD2,TRBV7-9,TGTGCCAGCAGCTTAAATAGCGGGAACTACGAGCAGTACTTC,CASSLNSGNYEQYF
TRBJ1-1,NA,NA,TRBV7-2,TGTGCCAGCAGCTTACAGGGTATGAACACTGAAGCTTTCTTT,CASSLQGMNTEAFF
TRBJ1-2,NA,NA,TRBV9,TGTGCCAGCAGCGCCAAAACAGGGACCCTCTATGGCTACACCTTC,CASSAKTGTLYGYTF
TRBJ1-4,NA,NA,TRBV5-1,TGCGCCAGCAGCTTGACCCAACAGAGTTCAACTAATGAAAAACTGTTTTTT,CASSLTQQSSTNEKLFF
TRBJ1-5,NA,TRBD1,TRBV18,TGTGCCAGCTCACCTACAGGGGGCCCAGGACAGCCCCAGCATTTT,CASSPTGGPGQPQHF
TRBJ1-3,NA,TRBD1,TRBV7-8,TGTGCCAGCAGCCCTTGGACAGGGAACGGTCGAAACACCATATATTTT,CASSPWTGNGRNTIYF
TRBJ2-5,few,NA,TRBV4-2,TGTGCCAGCAGCCAGGCACATAGCGCCCAAGAGACCCAGTACTTC,CASSQAHSAQETQYF
TRBJ2-2,NA,NA,TRBV5-1,TGCGCCAGCAGCTTGGATCTGGGGCTCGCCGGGGAGCTGTTTTTT,CASSLDLGLAGELFF
TRBJ1-2,NA,NA,TRBV27,TGTGCCAGCAGTTTTAGACTAGGGGTCGGGGGCTACACCTTC,CASSFRLGVGGYTF
TRBJ2-1,NA,NA,TRBV5-4,TGTGCCAGCAGCGCCAGACCTCCACTAGCCGACAATGAGCAGTCACAGTTCTTC,CASSARPPLADNEQSQFF
TRBJ1-6,NA,NA,TRBV6-5,TGTGCCAGCGCCGGCTCCTATAATTCACCCCTCCACTTT,CASAGSYNSPLHF
TRBJ1-6,NA,TRBD1,TRBV3-1/TRBV3-2,TGTGCCAGCAGCCAAACCGGGACAGGGGGGGGATCACCCCTCCACTTT,CASSQTGTGGGSPLHF
TRBJ2-1,once,TRBD2,TRBV13,TGTGCCAGCAGCCCGGGGGGGGGCTTCAATGAGCAGTTCTTC,CASSPGGGFNEQFF
TRBJ2-2,once,TRBD2,TRBV19,TGTGCCAGTAGAGCCTTCCTTAGCGGGGCGAACACCGGGGAGCTGTTTTTT,CASRAFLSGANTGELFF
TRBJ2-2,NA,NA,TRBV5-4,TGTGCCAGCAGCTTGGCCGAGGCTTACACCGGGGAGCTGTTTTTT,CASSLAEAYTGELFF
TRBJ1-1,NA,NA,TRBV9,TGTGCCAGCAGCGTAGGTGACAGGTTGAACACTGAAGCTTTCTTT,CASSVGDRLNTEAFF
TRBJ1-5,NA,NA,TRBV2,TGTGCCAGCAGTTCTGGGGCAGAGATAGATAGCAATCAGCCCCAGCATTTT,CASSSGAEIDSNQPQHF
TRBJ2-2,NA,NA,TRBV4-1,TGCGCCAGCAGCCCCCCCCACGGTGCGGGCACCGGGGAGCTGTTTTTT,CASSPPHGAGTGELFF
TRBJ1-3,NA,NA,TRBV7-2,TGTGCCAGCAGCTTAAAAAGCCGGGGTGTTGGGGTGGCTGGAAACACCATATATTTT,CASSLKSRGVGVAGNTIYF
TRBJ1-5,NA,NA,TRBV19,TGTGCCAGCAAATCCGGCAGGGTGAATAGCAATCAGCCCCAGCATTTT,CASKSGRVNSNQPQHF
TRBJ1-5,NA,NA,TRBV19,TGTGCCAGTAGTTCGCAGGGAAATAGCAATCAGCCCCAGCATTTT,CASSSQGNSNQPQHF